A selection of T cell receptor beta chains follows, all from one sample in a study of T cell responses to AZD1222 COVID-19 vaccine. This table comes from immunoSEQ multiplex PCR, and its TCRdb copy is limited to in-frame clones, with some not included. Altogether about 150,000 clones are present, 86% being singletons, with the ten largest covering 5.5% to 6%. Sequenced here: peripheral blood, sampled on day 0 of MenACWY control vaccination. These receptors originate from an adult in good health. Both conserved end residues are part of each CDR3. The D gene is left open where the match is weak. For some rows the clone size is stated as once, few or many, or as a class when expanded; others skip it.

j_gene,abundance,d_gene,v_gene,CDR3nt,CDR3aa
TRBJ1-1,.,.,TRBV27,TGTGCCAGCAGTTTTTACCAATCCTCCCAGGGATTGAACACTGAAGCTTTCTTT,CASSFYQSSQGLNTEAFF
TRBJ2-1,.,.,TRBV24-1,TGTGCCACCAGTGAAACAGCACCAAGAGGCAATGAGCAGTTCTTC,CATSETAPRGNEQFF
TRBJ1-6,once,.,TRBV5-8,TGTGCCAGCAGCTTGGGCAGGACATCCTCCTATAATTCACCCCTCCACTTT,CASSLGRTSSYNSPLHF
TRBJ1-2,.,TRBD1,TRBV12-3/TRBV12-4,TGTGCCAGCAGTTTTCGGGACAGGTCGGGCTACACCTTC,CASSFRDRSGYTF
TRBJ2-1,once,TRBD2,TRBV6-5,TGTGCCAGCAGTTACTCCGGACTAGGGGATGAGCAGTTCTTC,CASSYSGLGDEQFF
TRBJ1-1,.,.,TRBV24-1,TGTGCCACCGCGGGGCAGGCGAACACTGAAGCTTTCTTT,CATAGQANTEAFF
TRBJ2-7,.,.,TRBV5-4,TGTGCCAGCAGCCCACCGGGGGAACTCGAGCAGTACTTC,CASSPPGELEQYF
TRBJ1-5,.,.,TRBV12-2,TGTGCAAGTCGCTTAGGGCAGGGCGGCAATCAGCCCCAGCATTTT,CASRLGQGGNQPQHF
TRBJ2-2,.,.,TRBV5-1,TGCGCCAGCAGCTTCGGTACAGCGAACACCGGGGAGCTGTTTTTT,CASSFGTANTGELFF
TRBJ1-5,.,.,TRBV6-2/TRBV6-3,TGTGCCAGCAGTTACTCTTGGGGTAGCAATCAGCCCCAGCATTTT,CASSYSWGSNQPQHF
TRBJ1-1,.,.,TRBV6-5,TGTGCCAGTATCTTTAGGGGGGACACTGAAGCTTTCTTT,CASIFRGDTEAFF
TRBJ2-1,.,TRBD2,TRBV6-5,TGTGCCAGCAGGAGACTAGCGGGGGAGTACAATGAGCAGTTCTTC,CASRRLAGEYNEQFF
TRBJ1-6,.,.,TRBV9,TGTGCCAGCAGCGCGGCGAGGGGAGGTAATTCACCCCTCCACTTT,CASSAARGGNSPLHF
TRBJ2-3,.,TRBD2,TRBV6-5,TGTGCCAGCAGTCCCCGTACGGGGGGAACAGATACGCAGTATTTT,CASSPRTGGTDTQYF
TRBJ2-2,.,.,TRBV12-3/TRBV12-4,TGTGCCAGCAGCTCCCGGGACACCGGGGAGCTGTTTTTT,CASSSRDTGELFF
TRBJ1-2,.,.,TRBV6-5,TGTGCCAGCAGTTACTTCCGGACCCATCGAAATGGCTACACCTTC,CASSYFRTHRNGYTF
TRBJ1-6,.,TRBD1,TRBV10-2,TGCGCCAGCTCCAGGGGGGATTCACCCCTCCACTTT,CASSRGDSPLHF
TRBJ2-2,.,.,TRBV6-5,TGTGCCAGCAGTCGGACTACTAGCACCACCGGGGAGCTGTTTTTT,CASSRTTSTTGELFF
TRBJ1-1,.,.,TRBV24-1,TGTGCCACCAGTACCACAACAGGAAACACTGAAGCTTTCTTT,CATSTTTGNTEAFF
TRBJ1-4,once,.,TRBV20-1,TGCAGTGCAGCTTTGGGTGAAAAACTGTTTTTT,CSAALGEKLFF
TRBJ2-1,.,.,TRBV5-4,TGTGCCAGCAGCTTGTGGGGAGCCTCCTACAATGAGCAGTTCTTC,CASSLWGASYNEQFF
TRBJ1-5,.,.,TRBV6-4,TGTGCCAGCAGTGACTCACGCGGAGGGCCCCAGCATTTT,CASSDSRGGPQHF
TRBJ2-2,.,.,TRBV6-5,TGTGCCAGCAGGCCCTGGGAAACCGGGGAGCTGTTTTTT,CASRPWETGELFF
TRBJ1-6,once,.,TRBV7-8,TGTGCCAGCAGCTCCCTCCTGCTGAATTCACCCCTCCACTTT,CASSSLLLNSPLHF
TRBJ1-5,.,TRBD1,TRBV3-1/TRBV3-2,TGTGCCAGCAGCCCCGGGACAGGGCGTCAGCCCCAGCATTTT,CASSPGTGRQPQHF
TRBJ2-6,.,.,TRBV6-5,TGTGCCAGCAGTAACAGCGCCTCTGGGGCCAACGTCCTGACTTTC,CASSNSASGANVLTF
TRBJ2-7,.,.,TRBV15,TGTGCCACCAGCAGAGAAGTTCAGCGGGCCGCCTACGAGCAGTACTTC,CATSREVQRAAYEQYF
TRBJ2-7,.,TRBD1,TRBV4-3,TGCGCCAGCAGCCAAGCGGAGGACAGGACCGGAGAGCAGTACTTC,CASSQAEDRTGEQYF
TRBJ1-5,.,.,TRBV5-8,TGTGCCAGCAGCCCCGGACAGAATAGCAATCAGCCCCAGCATTTT,CASSPGQNSNQPQHF
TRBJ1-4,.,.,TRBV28,TGTGCCAGCAGTCCGGGACCAGCAACTAATGAAAAACTGTTTTTT,CASSPGPATNEKLFF
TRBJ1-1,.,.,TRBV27,TGTGCCAGCAGTCCGTTGGGGGTGGTCACTGAAGCTTTCTTT,CASSPLGVVTEAFF
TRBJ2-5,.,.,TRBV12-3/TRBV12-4,TGTGCCAGCAGCTCCCCCCCCTCGGAGACCCAGTACTTC,CASSSPPSETQYF
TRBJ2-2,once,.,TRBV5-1,TGCGCCAGCAGCCCTGGACAGCGCACCGGGGAGCTGTTTTTT,CASSPGQRTGELFF
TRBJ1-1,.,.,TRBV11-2,TGTGCCAGCAGCTTAGTTGGGACAAGGAACACTGAAGCTTTCTTT,CASSLVGTRNTEAFF
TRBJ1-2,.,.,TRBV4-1,TGCGCCAGCAGCCAAGGTGGGGGTTCTAACTATGGCTACACCTTC,CASSQGGGSNYGYTF
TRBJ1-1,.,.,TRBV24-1,TGTGCCACCAGTGATTCCGGGGGAAGAGGGTTCTTT,CATSDSGGRGFF
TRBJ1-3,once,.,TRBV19,TGTGCCAGTAGTATAGATAGGGGATCTGGAAACACCATATATTTT,CASSIDRGSGNTIYF
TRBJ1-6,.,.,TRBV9,TGTGCCAGCAATTCGGGGGCATATAATTCACCCCTCCACTTT,CASNSGAYNSPLHF
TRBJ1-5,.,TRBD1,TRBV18,TGTGCCAGCTCCCCGGGACAGGGGGGCAATCAGCCCCAGCATTTT,CASSPGQGGNQPQHF
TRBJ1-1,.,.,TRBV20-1,TGCAGTGCTAATGAACAGGGACCCACTGAAGCTTTCTTT,CSANEQGPTEAFF
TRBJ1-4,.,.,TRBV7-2,TGTGCCAGCAGCACTAACCAGAGGGGACTCTATGGAAAACTGTTTTTT,CASSTNQRGLYGKLFF
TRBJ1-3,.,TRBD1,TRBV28,TGTGCCAGCAATAGGGGGCCTGGAAACACCATATATTTT,CASNRGPGNTIYF
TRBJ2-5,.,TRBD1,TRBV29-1,TGCAGCGTTTTCCCGACAGGGGGATTGACCCAGTACTTC,CSVFPTGGLTQYF
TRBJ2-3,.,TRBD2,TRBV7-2,TGTGCCAGCAGCTTAATAGCGGGCGAGGATACGCAGTATTTT,CASSLIAGEDTQYF